This T cell receptor (beta chain) emerged from a study of T cell clonotyping in hematopoietic cell transplantation (dated by TCRdb to 2020 to 2023). In the study overall: In the study, 140 or so blood samples were gathered from 35 consecutive transplant recipients and their related donors. Patient recruitment ran from late 2015 to early 2017, and follow-up continued until late 2020 or death. Points the paper makes about the study in general: A decrease in recipient TCR diversity was observed after transplant, and a progressive increase in pathologically expanded clonotypes was seen from day 30 to day 180. Only a small fraction of recipient repertoires overlapped donor repertoires, with over 95% appearing de novo at the given depth. Broader TCR repertoire diversity after transplant was predicted by Inverse Simpson Index values from donors and from recipients before transplant. The sample size was limited, and CD4 and CD8 repertoire contributions could not be separated because cells were not sorted.

The CDR3 covers 17 residues, taking in both the cysteine and the phenylalanine. The read is trimmed to its CDR3 DNA, 51 bases read in frame from base 1. Taken from the germline V gene (reference sequence), the CDR1 and CDR2 loops are LNHDA and SQIVND. V gives up 5 bases and J gives up 1 base, and the segment between their germline ends measures 18 bases. Worth noting for this clone: The antigen this receptor binds is unknown. Base-call qualities are not available, and no considerably larger clone is one nucleotide away.

Explained via the paper, the time point label denotes: 100 days after allo-HCT. Recipient blood was collected about 28 days before transplant and at days 30, 100 and 180 after transplant. Using Nuclei Lysis Solution, genomic DNA was extracted from unfractionated peripheral blood mononuclear cells that were either fresh or cryopreserved. TCR beta CDR3 regions were amplified from genomic DNA with the immunoSEQ assay, a bias-controlled multiplex PCR using V- and J-specific primers. In a second PCR step, a proprietary barcode and Illumina adapter sequences were attached to the CDR3 amplicons. An Illumina MiSeq instrument was used for sequencing of the CDR3 libraries. The paper's data handling went like this. Export and quality control were handled in immunoSEQ Analyzer 3.0, while downstream analyses relied on R Bioconductor and Immunarch. Repertoire metrics were calculated using only productive rearrangements within the normalized downsampled data set. Pathologically expanded clonotypes were defined as those larger than 5 templates in the normalized cohort. The Inverse Simpson Index was used to measure repertoire diversity. To capture all clonotypes, CMV-specificity analyses were performed on the non-normalized data set. This is the immuneACCESS table as TCRdb keeps it, with only in-frame sequences that have V and J called. A part of the clones is gone; compared with another copy, unresolved V genes explain less than half, and the rest is unexplained. That table is the source of V, J and clone size, and D and trimming were worked out from the DNA. This sample comprises over 2,000 clones, around 80% of them detected only once. Jointly, the top ten make up approximately 6.5% of the sample.

This receptor was obtained from a male patient in his 50s who had an allogeneic stem cell transplant from a related donor, so the T cells may come from the graft donor. Some clones in this sample may be carry-over from other donors' samples. The specimen was PBMCs, collected 100 days after allogeneic stem cell transplant. The V and J segments used are TRBV19 and TRBJ1-5, with a weak D call of TRBD1 (6 bases match). CDR3 sequence: CASSLKRGGGSNQPQHF. The DNA reads TGTGCCAGTAGTCTAAAAAGAGGGGGGGGAAGCAATCAGCCCCAGCATTTT.